This T cell receptor beta chain was found in a study of cytomegalovirus exposure and HLA in healthy donors. With 60 Vbeta and 13 Jbeta primers, the PCR was carried out. Assay: immunoSEQ multiplex PCR; the TCRdb copy retains only in-frame clones and omits some. This table has approximately 79,000 clones, 78% appearing once. As concerns this clone: As yet, its antigen is unknown.

Findings and limits, study-wide: TCR beta V segments were, for the most part, productive about 87% or about 30% of the time in an earlier analysis. TCR beta chains associated with HLA were, in a later analysis, more clonally expanded than equally common others.

Germline V gene sequence: CDR1 WSHSY, CDR2 SAAADI. The CDR3 runs 13 residues. The V end lost 3 bases, the J end lost 3 bases, and 6 bases lay between the germline ends. The sequencing sample was made of PBMCs. The J gene is TRBJ1-5, the V gene TRBV10-2; D is unclear. The TCR originated in a man aged 35 to 55 in good health and CMV-seronegative. CDR3 DNA: TGCGCCAGCAGTGACGGTTACAATCAGCCCCAGCATTTT. Its protein product is CASSDGYNQPQHF.